One and the same sample provided the 19 T cell receptor beta chains below, sequenced in a study of blood T cell repertoires in COVID-19. TCRdb's copy holds only in-frame clones and misses some; the assay was immunoSEQ multiplex PCR. The sample holds 200,000 to 250,000 clones, over 70% seen once. Material for sequencing was peripheral blood. These receptors originate from a woman in her seventies with acute or convalescent COVID-19.

The chain recombines TRBV2 with TRBJ2-3; 7 bases line up with TRBD1. This CDR3 comprises 14 residues. From germline, CDR1 is SNHLY and CDR2 FYNNEI. V gave up 2 bases and J gave up 1 base; unmatched junction bases: 0. For the CDR3, the DNA is TGTGCCAGCAGTGAAACAGGGGGCACAGATACGCAGTATTTT. Translating gives CASSETGGTDTQYF.

The chain is built from TRBV27 and TRBJ2-1; D is unclear. V was pared by 5 bases and J by 4 bases, with 3 bases between. CDR1 is MNHEY and CDR2 is SMNVEV in the germline V gene (reference sequence). The CDR3 runs to 11 residues. The CDR3 nucleotides are TGTGCCAGCAGTCATTACAATGAGCAGTTCTTC. This encodes CASSHYNEQFF.

This rearrangement joins TRBV15 to TRBJ2-6; no definite D call. CDR3 size: 17 residues. V gave up 0 bases and J gave up 0 bases, with 9 bases separating them. CDR1 is LNHNV and CDR2 is YYDKDF in the germline V gene (reference sequence). The CDR3 region is CATSRDTASSGANVLTF. For the CDR3, the DNA is TGTGCCACCAGCAGAGATACTGCAAGCTCTGGGGCCAACGTCCTGACTTTC.

The rearrangement uses TRBV10-1 and TRBJ2-1; 7 bases line up with TRBD2. Per germline, CDR1 WNHNN and CDR2 SYGVQD (reference sequence). CDR3 size: 15 residues. J lost 6 bases, V lost 2 bases, and 7 bases had no gene match. CDR3 loop: CASSETSVLGNEQFF. The CDR3 DNA is TGCGCCAGCAGTGAGACTAGCGTCCTCGGCAATGAGCAGTTCTTC.

The genes are TRBV7-9 and TRBJ2-7; tentatively, D is TRBD1 (6 bases). The V end lost 5 bases, the J end lost 3 bases, and 17 bases lay between the germline ends. Germline CDR1 and CDR2: SEHNR and FQNEAQ (reference sequence). The CDR3 is 15 amino acids. CDR3 sequence: CASSPQTGIVYEQYF. The CDR3 DNA follows: TGTGCCAGCAGCCCCCAGACAGGTATCGTCTACGAGCAGTACTTC.

The chain joins TRBV24-1 to TRBJ2-2; 7 nucleotides line up with TRBD1. Germline loops: CDR1 KGHDR, CDR2 SFDVKD. This CDR3 contains 15 residues. V shed 2 bases, J shed 5 bases, and the junction held 4 bases outside the gene matches. CDR3 protein: CATSDWVRGTGELFF. DNA for the CDR3: TGTGCCACCAGTGATTGGGTCAGGGGGACCGGGGAGCTGTTTTTT.

The chain recombines TRBV23-1 with TRBJ1-2, with TRBD1 matching 7 bases. TRBV23-1 is recorded as an ORF, its role being uncertain. V gave up 6 bases and J gave up 5 bases; unmatched junction bases: 6. The CDR3 has 13 residues. In nucleotides, the CDR3 is TGCGCCAGCAGAGGACAGGCCATTTATGGCTACACCTTC. Its translation: CASRGQAIYGYTF.

The chain has TRBV19 and TRBJ1-3, with 7 bases lining up with TRBD1. The CDR3 loop spans 15 amino acids. CDR1 LNHDA and CDR2 SQIVND come from the germline V gene (reference sequence). Trimming at V came to 7 bases and at J to 0 bases, leaving 6 bases not matched to a gene. DNA of the CDR3: TGTGCCAGTACCCCCCGGACAGGCTCTGGAAACACCATATATTTT. Encoded protein: CASTPRTGSGNTIYF.

CDR3 in DNA: TGCAGCGTCCCCAGCGACGGGACCTACAATGAGCAGTTCTTC. Translated, it gives CSVPSDGTYNEQFF. The gene calls are TRBV29-1 and TRBJ2-1; D is perhaps TRBD2 (5 bases). CDR1 and CDR2 (germline): SQVTM, ANQGSEA. The CDR3 length is 14 residues. V lost 6 bases and J 2 bases, leaving 14 bases between the germline ends.

The chain combines TRBV3-1 (or the pseudogene TRBV3-2) with TRBJ1-1; TRBD1 aligns across 9 bases. Germline CDR1 and CDR2: LGHDT and YNNKEL (reference sequence). J gave up 5 bases and V 4 bases, and 5 bases lay outside the gene matches. The CDR3 loop spans 14 amino acids. As DNA, the CDR3 is TGTGCCAGCAGCCCCTCGGGACAGGGAACTGAAGCTTTCTTT. Protein sequence: CASSPSGQGTEAFF.

This chain connects TRBV5-5 to TRBJ2-1; 11 bases map to TRBD2. The germline V gene encodes CDR1 SGHKS and CDR2 YYEKEE (reference sequence). The CDR3 totals 16 residues. With V trimmed by 0 bases and J by 6 bases, 5 bases remained unmatched. The CDR3 DNA reads as TGTGCCAGCAGCTTGGCCGGGACTAGCGGTCTCAATGAGCAGTTCTTC. This sequence encodes CASSLAGTSGLNEQFF.

This clone occurred a few times. The CDR3 DNA sequence: TGTGCCAGCAGCGTAGTAGGGACTAGCGGAGAATACAATGAGCAGTTCTTC. It yields the protein CASSVVGTSGEYNEQFF. The J gene is TRBJ2-1, the V gene TRBV9, with TRBD2 matching over 11 bases. The V segment lost 0 bases and the J segment 4 bases; nucleotides outside the gene matches: 6. CDR3 size: 17 residues. The germline V gene encodes CDR1 SGDLS and CDR2 YYNGEE. The whole variable domain, filled in from reference TRBV9 and TRBJ2-1, reads DSGVTQTPKHLITATGQRVTLRCSPRSGDLSVYWYQQSLDQGLQFLIQYYNGEERAKGNILERFSAQQFPDLHSELNLSSLELGDSALYFCASSVVGTSGEYNEQFFGPGTRLTVL.

The chain uses TRBV3-1 (or the pseudogene TRBV3-2) and TRBJ1-1; D gene ambiguous. Germline V gene data show CDR1 as LGHDT and CDR2 as YNNKEL (reference sequence). The CDR3 is 14 residues long. V lost 5 bases to trimming and J lost 6 bases, with 16 bases between them. CDR3 nucleotide sequence: TGTGCCAGCAGCAAAACAGCCGAATTCCCTGAAGCTTTCTTT. It specifies CASSKTAEFPEAFF.

The table lists this clone with a count of one. The CDR3, as DNA: TGTGCCAGCAGTTTCGGGACAGGGTCCTACGAGCAGTACTTC. This codes for CASSFGTGSYEQYF. This rearrangement joins TRBV28 to TRBJ2-7; TRBD1 matches 9 bases. The CDR3 sequence is 14 residues long. Looked up from germline, CDR1 is MDHEN and CDR2 is SYDVKM. The trim removed 3 bases at V and 1 base at J, leaving 1 base unmatched.

This chain uses TRBV18 with TRBJ1-1, with 7 bases fitting TRBD1. V lost 1 base to trimming and J lost 2 bases; unmatched junction nucleotides: 4. Germline-derived CDR1 and CDR2 are KGHSH and LQKENI. CDR3 length equals 15 residues. DNA of the CDR3: TGTGCCAGCTCACCACGCGAGGGGGCAAACACTGAAGCTTTCTTT. This sequence encodes CASSPREGANTEAFF.

The genes are TRBV12-3 or TRBV12-4 and TRBJ1-1; no reliable D call. V lost 2 bases, J lost 3 bases, and 7 bases lay in between. This CDR3 has 13 amino acids. As DNA, the CDR3 is TGTGCCAGCAGTTTAAATTCCGACACTGAAGCTTTCTTT. This codes for CASSLNSDTEAFF.

This chain connects TRBV5-1 to TRBJ2-7; 11 bases map to TRBD1. This CDR3 is 15 amino acids long. Germline CDR1 SGHRS, CDR2 YFSETQ. V lost 4 bases and J lost 3; bases outside the gene matches: 6. Written as DNA, the CDR3 is TGCGCCAGCAGCAGCTCCGGGACAGGGGGCTACGAGCAGTACTTC. The encoded protein is CASSSSGTGGYEQYF.

CDR3 protein: CASSQSLGSGESPLHF. Here the CDR3 DNA reads TGTGCCAGCAGCCAATCCCTAGGCAGCGGGGAATCACCCCTCCACTTT. The rearrangement joins TRBV16 to TRBJ1-6; no firm D call. Per germline, CDR1 KGHSY and CDR2 FQNENV. CDR3 length: 16 residues. V lost 0 bases to trimming and J lost 10 bases, with 16 bases between them.

This rearrangement joins TRBV6-5 to TRBJ1-6; a weak D match, TRBD1 (6 bases). V shed 7 bases and J shed 7 bases, with 14 bases lying between them. Germline V CDR1 and CDR2: MNHEY, SVGAGI. The CDR3 runs 14 residues. The CDR3 sequence: CASTVQGFNSPLHF. CDR3 in DNA: TGTGCCAGCACCGTACAGGGTTTCAATTCACCCCTCCACTTT.